The 20 T cell receptor beta chains in this list originate from one sample, sequenced in a study of T cell changes during pregnancy in multiple sclerosis. Generated by immunoSEQ multiplex PCR, the TCRdb table keeps only in-frame clones and is missing some. The sample shows some 70,000 clones, roughly 94% of them seen only once. The sample was peripheral blood, taken in the second trimester of pregnancy. The receptor set was obtained from a female donor in good health, enrolled as a control in a pregnancy study.

J is TRBJ2-1 and V is TRBV2; D may be TRBD2 (5 bases). The CDR3 sequence is 14 residues long. V lost 6 bases and J 4 bases, leaving 13 bases between the germline ends. Per the germline V gene, CDR1 is SNHLY and CDR2 is FYNNEI. In DNA form, the CDR3 reads TGTGCCAGCAGGGAGGATGGTTTGTACAATGAGCAGTTCTTC. The encoded protein is CASREDGLYNEQFF.

V gene TRBV4-2 combines with J gene TRBJ2-7, with 12 nucleotides matching TRBD2. This CDR3 spans 16 amino acids. Trimming at V came to 3 bases and at J to 2 bases, leaving 5 bases not matched to a gene. Germline loops: CDR1 LGHNA, CDR2 YNFKEQ. CDR3: CASSHHLAGGAYEQYF. CDR3 sequence (DNA): TGTGCCAGCAGCCACCACCTAGCGGGAGGGGCCTACGAGCAGTACTTC.

The rearrangement uses TRBV5-5 and TRBJ2-6; D is ambiguous. This CDR3 has 15 amino acids. V dropped 4 bases and J dropped 6 bases, with 14 bases sitting between them. The germline V gene encodes CDR1 SGHKS and CDR2 YYEKEE (reference sequence). This chain's CDR3 is CASSLGEIEANVLTF. DNA for the CDR3: TGTGCCAGCAGCCTCGGTGAAATTGAGGCCAACGTCCTGACTTTC.

This clone was seen just once. As DNA, the CDR3 is TGTGCCATCAGTGAGATGACTAGCGGGAAGAATGAGCAGTTCTTC. It codes for CAISEMTSGKNEQFF. The rearrangement joins TRBV10-3 to TRBJ2-1, with 11 bases identical to TRBD2. There are 15 residues in the CDR3. Trimming removed 2 bases from V and 7 bases from J; junction bases left unmatched: 4. Germline CDR1 ENHRY, CDR2 SYGVKD.

The chain joins TRBV29-1 to TRBJ2-3; no clear D. Germline CDR1 SQVTM, CDR2 ANQGSEA. V was pared by 5 bases and J by 2 bases, with 5 bases between. This CDR3 contains 11 residues. This chain's CDR3 is CSVSFTDTQYF. The CDR3 nucleotides read TGCAGCGTTTCTTTCACAGATACGCAGTATTTT.

V gene TRBV6-5 combines with J gene TRBJ2-5; D not resolved. CDR1 MNHEY and CDR2 SVGAGI come from the germline V gene. V was shortened by 5 bases and J by 2 bases, with 9 bases between the two germline ends. This CDR3 is 13 amino acids long. Written as DNA, the CDR3 is TGTGCCAGCAGTGCGGTCGCTCAAGAGACCCAGTACTTC. This gives the protein CASSAVAQETQYF.

The chain joins TRBV21-1 to TRBJ2-6; the tabulated D call, TRBD2, remains unverified against the DNA. TRBV21-1 constitutes a pseudogene. This CDR3 region has 13 residues. In DNA form, the CDR3 reads TGTGCCAGCAGGGGGAGTGGGGCCAACGTCCTGACTTTC. Its protein product is CASRGSGANVLTF.

The chain employs TRBV2 and TRBJ2-7, with 7 bases lining up with TRBD1. This CDR3 is 14 amino acids long. The trim removed 6 bases at V and 7 bases at J, leaving 12 bases unmatched. Germline loops: CDR1 SNHLY, CDR2 FYNNEI. CDR3 protein: CASRGQDRSFEQYF. The CDR3 DNA follows: TGTGCCAGCAGGGGGCAGGACAGGTCCTTTGAGCAGTACTTC. Full variable domain (missing parts from reference TRBV2 and TRBJ2-7): EPEVTQTPSHQVTQMGQEVILRCVPISNHLYFYWYRQILGQKVEFLVSFYNNEISEKSEIFDDQFSVERPDGSNFTLKIRSTKLEDSAMYFCASRGQDRSFEQYFGPGTRLTVT.

This rearrangement joins TRBV27 to TRBJ1-1; TRBD1 matches 9 bases. The CDR3 is 18 residues long. Germline-derived CDR1 and CDR2 are MNHEY and SMNVEV (reference sequence). The V segment lost 6 bases and the J segment 1 base; nucleotides outside the gene matches: 15. The DNA of the CDR3 is TGTGCCAGCAGCTTAATGGGATGGACGGGACAGGGGAACACTGAAGCTTTCTTT. Residues: CASSLMGWTGQGNTEAFF.

The gene calls are TRBV30 and TRBJ2-2; 10 nucleotides align to TRBD2. This CDR3 is 16 amino acids long. Germline loops: CDR1 GTSNPN, CDR2 SVGIG (reference sequence). Trimming took 0 bases from V and 7 from J; bases not matched to a gene: 8. CDR3 sequence reads: CAWSVQAGGLGGELFF. The CDR3 nucleotides are TGTGCCTGGAGTGTACAAGCGGGAGGGCTCGGCGGGGAGCTGTTTTTT.

This clone showed up just a few times. The chain recombines TRBV21-1 with TRBJ1-1; no DNA check was done on the table's D call, TRBD1. TRBV21-1 is designated a pseudogene. The CDR3 length is 12 residues. CDR3 sequence (DNA): TGTGCCAGCATAAATGACAGGGCAGAAGCTTTCTTT. Translating it yields CASINDRAEAFF.

The chain combines TRBV7-2 with TRBJ1-4, with D possibly being TRBD1 (6 bases). The CDR3 loop spans 14 amino acids. V was pared by 5 bases and J by 8 bases, with 15 bases between. CDR1 and CDR2 (germline): SGHTA, FQGNSA. The DNA for the CDR3 is TGTGCCAGCAGCCTAGATGACAGGCAGGAAAAACTGTTTTTT. Translating gives CASSLDDRQEKLFF.

The V call is TRBV27, the J call TRBJ2-5; perhaps TRBD2 as D (5 bases). Trimming left V 5 bases short and J 0 bases short, with 7 bases between. The CDR3 is made up of 13 amino acids. In germline, CDR1 is MNHEY, CDR2 SMNVEV (reference sequence). In nucleotides, the CDR3 is TGTGCCAGCAGTGCCGGGAACCAAGAGACCCAGTACTTC. Translated, it gives CASSAGNQETQYF.

V is TRBV7-9 and J is TRBJ1-2; the D gene is possibly TRBD1 (5 bases). V lost 5 bases, J lost 13 bases, and 17 bases lay in between. Per the germline V gene, CDR1 is SEHNR and CDR2 is FQNEAQ (reference sequence). This CDR3 has 12 amino acids. CDR3 loop: CASSLQVSAITF. The DNA for the CDR3 is TGTGCCAGCAGCCTACAGGTCTCCGCTATCACCTTC. The variable domain in full, completed from reference TRBV7-9 and TRBJ1-2, reads DTGVSQNPRHKITKRGQNVTFRCDPISEHNRLYWYRQTLGQGPEFLTYFQNEAQLEKSRLLSDRFSAERPKGSFSTLEIQRTEQGDSAMYLCASSLQVSAITFGSGTRLTVV.

This rearrangement joins TRBV5-4 to TRBJ2-3, with 8 bases fitting TRBD2. The CDR3 totals 16 residues. Germline CDR1 is SGHNT and CDR2 is YYREEE (reference sequence). Written as DNA, the CDR3 is TGTGCAATACGTAGCGGGACCCAAGTGGGCACAGATACGCAGTATTTT. Translating gives CAIRSGTQVGTDTQYF.

This sequence joins TRBV4-1 and TRBJ1-5; D ambiguous. Germline CDR1 and CDR2: MGHRA and YSYEKL. CDR3 length: 16 residues. Trimming shortened V by 0 bases and J by 0 bases, and 9 bases separated the two germline ends. CDR3 DNA: TGCGCCAGCAGCCAAGATCGGGCGGGTAGCAATCAGCCCCAGCATTTT. Protein product: CASSQDRAGSNQPQHF.

This clone is a singleton in its sample. The V call is TRBV5-1, the J call TRBJ2-5; D remains ambiguous. Trimming removed 0 bases at V and 5 bases at J, with 14 bases between. CDR1 SGHRS and CDR2 YFSETQ come from the germline V gene. CDR3 length: 15 residues. The CDR3 nucleotides are TGCGCCAGCAGCTTGGCCGGTAACTCCGGGGAGACCCAGTACTTC. It is translated as CASSLAGNSGETQYF.

V and J are TRBV4-1 and TRBJ2-5, with a tentative D call TRBD2 (6 bases). CDR3 length equals 16 residues. Germline loops: CDR1 MGHRA, CDR2 YSYEKL. The V and J ends lost 4 bases and 4 bases respectively, with 19 bases between them. CDR3 in DNA: TGCGCCAGCAGCCCGAGAGCAGGAGGGCCATCAGAGACCCAGTACTTC. Its translation is CASSPRAGGPSETQYF.

This clone is medium-sized. The chain couples TRBV6-4 to TRBJ2-1; D may be TRBD2 (6 bases). The CDR3 is made up of 14 amino acids. Germline CDR1 is MRHNA and CDR2 is SNTAGT. V was pared by 5 bases and J by 5 bases, with 13 bases between. In nucleotides, the CDR3 is TGTGCCAGCAGTCCGGGACTTGACCACAATGAGCAGTTCTTC. This codes for CASSPGLDHNEQFF.

V usage is TRBV7-9 and J usage is TRBJ2-7, with 12 bases lining up with TRBD2. This CDR3 spans 15 amino acids. The V segment lost 5 bases and the J segment 2 bases; nucleotides outside the gene matches: 4. CDR1 and CDR2 (germline): SEHNR, FQNEAQ (reference sequence). DNA for the CDR3: TGTGCCAGCAGCCCGCGGACTAGCGGGACCTACGAGCAGTACTTC. This gives the protein CASSPRTSGTYEQYF.